Reported below is one T cell receptor beta chain. Its specificity is not known. This sample stems from a study of vaccination effects on CD4 cells after COVID-19. Whole-study context: It was a median of 72 days after the second dose that post-vaccine samples were obtained.

Study-level points and caveats: Clones of infection and vaccine origin contracted markedly late after vaccination.

Expansion of antigen-specific CD4+ T cells with viral peptide pools was carried out by the ViraFEST assay before sequencing. Investigators separated out CD4+ T cells once around eleven days of culture had passed. Participants got two doses of BNT162b2 or mRNA-1273 vaccine. Libraries were prepared by immunoSEQ multiplex PCR; TCRdb keeps only in-frame clonotypes and omits some of them. The sample has 20,000 to 30,000 clones, 69% seen once. Germline assignment: CDR1 SGHRS and CDR2 YFSETQ. This CDR3 has 13 residues. V was clipped by 0 bases and J by 7 bases, with 10 bases between them. Sequencing used CD4+ T cells from PBMCs cultured with SARS-CoV-2 spike peptides, obtained after COVID-19 vaccination. This receptor was identified in a human donor who received a COVID-19 vaccine. J is TRBJ1-2 and V is TRBV5-1; D is unresolved. The CDR3 coding sequence is TGCGCCAGCAGCTTGGGATCCGGGTCTGGCTACACCTTC. It is translated as CASSLGSGSGYTF.